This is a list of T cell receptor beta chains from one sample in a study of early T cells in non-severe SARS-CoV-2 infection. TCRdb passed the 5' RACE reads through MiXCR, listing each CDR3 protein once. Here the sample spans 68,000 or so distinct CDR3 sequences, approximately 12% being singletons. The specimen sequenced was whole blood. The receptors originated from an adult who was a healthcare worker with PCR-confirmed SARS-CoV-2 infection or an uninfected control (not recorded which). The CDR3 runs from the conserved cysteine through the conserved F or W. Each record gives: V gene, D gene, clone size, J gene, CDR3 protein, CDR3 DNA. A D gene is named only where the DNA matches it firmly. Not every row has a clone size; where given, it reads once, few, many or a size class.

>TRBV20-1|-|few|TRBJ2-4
CSAEKTKQGTKNIQYF
TGCAGTGCAGAGAAAACAAAACAGGGAACCAAAAACATTCAGTACTTC
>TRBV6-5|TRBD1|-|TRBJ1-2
CASSSGQGAPASGYTF
TGTGCCAGCAGCTCCGGACAGGGGGCGCCGGCAAGTGGCTACACCTTC
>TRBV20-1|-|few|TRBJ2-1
CSARRGFGNEQFF
TGCAGTGCTAGACGGGGGTTCGGCAATGAGCAGTTCTTC
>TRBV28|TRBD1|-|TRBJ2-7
CASSPPTGAEQYF
TGTGCCAGCAGTCCCCCGACAGGGGCCGAGCAGTACTTC
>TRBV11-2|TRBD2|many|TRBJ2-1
CASRVTGTSRYNEQFF
TGTGCCAGCAGAGTGACCGGGACTAGCCGATACAATGAGCAGTTCTTC
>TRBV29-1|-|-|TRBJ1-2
CSVQDPGLYVGYTF
TGCAGCGTCCAGGATCCAGGCCTATATGTTGGCTACACCTTC
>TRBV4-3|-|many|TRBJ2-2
CASSQEQGSGELFF
TGCGCCAGCAGCCAAGAACAGGGTTCCGGGGAGCTGTTTTTT
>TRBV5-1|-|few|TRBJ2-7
CASSYRTGYEQYF
TGCGCCAGCAGCTACCGGACGGGATACGAGCAGTACTTC
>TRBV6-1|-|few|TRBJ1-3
CASSTISGSGNTIYF
TGTGCCAGCAGTACGATAAGTGGGAGTGGAAACACCATATATTTT
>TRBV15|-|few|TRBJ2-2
CATSRDYNTGELFF
TGTGCCACCAGCAGAGATTACAACACCGGGGAGCTGTTTTTT
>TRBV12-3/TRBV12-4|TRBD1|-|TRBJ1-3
CASSSPDRGPGNTIYF
TGTGCCAGCAGTTCCCCGGACAGGGGACCAGGAAACACCATATATTTT
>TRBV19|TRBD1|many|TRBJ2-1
CASSVRDSWGTYNEQFF
TGTGCCAGTAGTGTTAGGGACAGTTGGGGGACCTACAATGAGCAGTTCTTC
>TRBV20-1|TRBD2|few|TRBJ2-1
CSAKPGGADHEQFF
TGCAGTGCAAAACCCGGGGGGGCTGACCATGAGCAGTTCTTC
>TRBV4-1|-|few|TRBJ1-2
CASSPGEISGFDYGYTF
TGCGCCAGCAGCCCAGGGGAGATAAGCGGGTTTGACTATGGCTACACCTTC
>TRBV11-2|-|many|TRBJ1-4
CASSSLGMHGGEKLFF
TGTGCCAGCAGCTCCCTAGGAATGCACGGAGGTGAAAAACTGTTTTTT
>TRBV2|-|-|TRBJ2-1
CASSPDGIRPQEQFF
TGTGCCAGCAGTCCCGACGGGATTCGGCCTCAGGAGCAGTTCTTC
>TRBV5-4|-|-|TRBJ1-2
CASSSDYDRGYTF
TGTGCCAGCAGCTCGGATTACGATCGCGGCTACACCTTC
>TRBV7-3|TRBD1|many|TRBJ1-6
CASSLQWQGAMVYSPLHF
TGTGCCAGCAGCTTACAGTGGCAGGGGGCGATGGTTTATTCACCCCTCCACTTT
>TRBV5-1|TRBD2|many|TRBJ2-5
CASSKLAGGLPETQYF
TGCGCCAGCAGCAAACTAGCGGGGGGCCTCCCAGAGACCCAGTACTTC
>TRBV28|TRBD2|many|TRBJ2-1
CASSLFSGGSRNEQFF
TGTGCCAGCAGTTTATTTAGCGGGGGGTCGAGGAATGAGCAGTTCTTC
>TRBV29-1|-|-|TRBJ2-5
CSVGLLGRETQYF
TGCAGCGTTGGCCTCCTAGGTAGAGAGACCCAGTACTTC
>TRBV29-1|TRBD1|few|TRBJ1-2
CSVRGTGSYGYTF
TGCAGCGTTCGAGGGACAGGGTCCTATGGCTACACCTTC
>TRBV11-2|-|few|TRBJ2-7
CASSLDISSYEQYF
TGTGCCAGCAGCTTAGACATTAGCTCCTACGAGCAGTACTTC
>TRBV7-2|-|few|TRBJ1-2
CASSLNGAGYTF
TGTGCCAGCAGCTTAAATGGGGCCGGCTACACCTTC
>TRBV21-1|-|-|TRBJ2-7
CASSKGASSAYEQYF
TGTGCCAGCAGCAAAGGGGCATCCTCGGCCTACGAGCAGTACTTC
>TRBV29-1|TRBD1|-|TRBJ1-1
CSVGTGGTEAFF
TGCAGCGTCGGAACAGGGGGCACTGAAGCTTTCTTT
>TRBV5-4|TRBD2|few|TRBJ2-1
CASSMTSGGAIEQFF
TGTGCCAGCAGTATGACTAGCGGGGGGGCTATCGAGCAGTTCTTC
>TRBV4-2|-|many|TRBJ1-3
CASSQDPASIPGTIYF
TGTGCCAGCAGCCAAGATCCGGCCTCAATTCCGGGCACCATATATTTT
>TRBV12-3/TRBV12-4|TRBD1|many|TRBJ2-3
CASSGTGGADTQYF
TGTGCCAGCAGTGGGACAGGGGGTGCAGATACGCAGTATTTT
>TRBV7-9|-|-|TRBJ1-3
CASSFRGNTIYF
TGTGCCAGCAGCTTCCGAGGAAACACCATATATTTT
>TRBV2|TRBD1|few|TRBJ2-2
CASSETTGWKGNTGELFF
TGTGCCAGCAGTGAGACGACAGGGTGGAAAGGGAACACCGGGGAGCTGTTTTTT
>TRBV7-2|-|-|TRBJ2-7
CASSFTGRGTYEQYF
TGTGCCAGCAGCTTTACAGGGCGTGGGACCTACGAGCAGTACTTC